A selection of T cell receptor beta chains follows, all from one sample in a study of beta chain features in type 1 diabetes. TCRdb keeps only in-frame clones here, not all; method: immunoSEQ multiplex PCR. The sample has 350,000 to 400,000 clones, over 9.5% seen once. The sequenced material came from naive CD4+ T cells from blood. These receptor sequences come from a woman between 18 and 29 years old with type 1 diabetes. The CDR3 runs from the conserved cysteine through the conserved F or W. The D gene is left open where the match is weak. Expanded clones get a size class; other rows say once, few or many, or leave the size out.

size,D,V,J,CDR3,DNA
once,.,TRBV7-2,TRBJ2-5,CASSLAEWQETQYF,TGTGCCAGCAGCTTAGCGGAGTGGCAAGAGACCCAGTACTTC
few,.,TRBV5-1,TRBJ2-3,CASSFFDTQYF,TGCGCCAGCAGCTTCTTCGATACGCAGTATTTT
few,.,TRBV29-1,TRBJ2-1,CSVSEGQFF,TGCAGCGTTTCAGAGGGGCAGTTCTTC
.,.,TRBV7-9,TRBJ1-5,CASSLALRGKGQPQHF,TGTGCCAGCAGCTTAGCTCTCAGGGGAAAGGGGCAGCCCCAGCATTTT
.,.,TRBV5-6,TRBJ2-7,CASSLKRTYEQYF,TGTGCCAGCAGCTTGAAGCGGACCTACGAGCAGTACTTC
few,.,TRBV7-9,TRBJ2-5,CASSLARGFQETQYF,TGTGCCAGCAGCTTAGCGCGAGGGTTCCAAGAGACCCAGTACTTC
.,.,TRBV7-2,TRBJ2-7,CASSPAYEQYF,TGTGCCAGCAGCCCTGCCTACGAGCAGTACTTC
few,.,TRBV7-9,TRBJ1-1,CASSLRSGNTEAFF,TGTGCCAGCAGCTTACGTTCGGGGAACACTGAAGCTTTCTTT
few,.,TRBV7-9,TRBJ2-1,CASSLDSLRYYNEQFF,TGTGCCAGCAGCCTGGACTCCCTCAGGTACTACAATGAGCAGTTCTTC
.,.,TRBV7-2,TRBJ2-7,CASSRSNEQYF,TGTGCCAGCAGCCGGAGTAACGAGCAGTACTTC
few,.,TRBV7-2,TRBJ2-5,CASSSRETQYF,TGTGCCAGCAGCTCCCGGGAGACCCAGTACTTC
few,TRBD1,TRBV23-1,TRBJ1-1,CASSRGQTDTEAFF,TGCGCCAGCAGTCGGGGACAGACCGACACTGAAGCTTTCTTT
few,TRBD1,TRBV25-1,TRBJ2-7,CASRPTGGEQYF,TGTGCCAGCAGACCGACAGGGGGCGAGCAGTACTTC
few,.,TRBV7-9,TRBJ1-2,CASSLVGGGYGYTF,TGTGCCAGCAGCTTAGTAGGCGGGGGCTATGGCTACACCTTC
few,TRBD1,TRBV7-9,TRBJ2-4,CASSLAYRGSKNIQYF,TGTGCCAGCAGCTTAGCCTACAGGGGATCCAAAAACATTCAGTACTTC
few,.,TRBV27,TRBJ2-3,CASRETGGDTDTQYF,TGTGCCAGCAGGGAGACGGGGGGCGACACAGATACGCAGTATTTT
.,TRBD2,TRBV11-1,TRBJ2-2,CASSEGLAGGPGELFF,TGTGCCAGCAGCGAGGGACTAGCGGGAGGACCCGGGGAGCTGTTTTTT
.,TRBD2,TRBV9,TRBJ2-1,CASSVPGLADNEQFF,TGTGCCAGCAGCGTACCGGGACTAGCGGACAATGAGCAGTTCTTC
.,.,TRBV23-1,TRBJ2-1,CASSQSLGSSYNEQFF,TGCGCCAGCAGTCAATCGCTGGGGAGCTCCTACAATGAGCAGTTCTTC
few,.,TRBV7-2,TRBJ2-5,CASSLAGVETQYF,TGTGCCAGCAGCCTCGCCGGTGTAGAGACCCAGTACTTC
few,TRBD2,TRBV5-1,TRBJ2-7,CASSSSGGEQYF,TGCGCCAGCAGCTCCTCCGGGGGGGAGCAGTACTTC
few,.,TRBV27,TRBJ2-7,CASSLYQGGYEQYF,TGTGCCAGCAGTTTATACCAGGGGGGCTACGAGCAGTACTTC
.,.,TRBV30,TRBJ1-1,CAWSGEGNTEAFF,TGTGCCTGGAGTGGGGAGGGGAACACTGAAGCTTTCTTT
.,.,TRBV14,TRBJ1-1,CASSQAGRGLGTEAFF,TGTGCCAGCAGCCAAGCTGGAAGGGGTTTGGGCACTGAAGCTTTCTTT
few,.,TRBV14,TRBJ1-1,CASSQVRNTEAFF,TGTGCCAGCAGCCAAGTGCGGAACACTGAAGCTTTCTTT
.,TRBD1,TRBV29-1,TRBJ1-2,CSVENRGGHGAGNYGYTF,TGCAGCGTTGAGAACAGGGGGGGCCATGGGGCCGGCAACTATGGCTACACCTTC
few,TRBD2,TRBV11-2,TRBJ2-7,CAVEASGTYEQYF,TGTGCCGTAGAGGCTAGCGGCACCTACGAGCAGTACTTC
few,.,TRBV9,TRBJ1-5,CASSVPGLTILQPQHF,TGTGCCAGCAGCGTGCCGGGACTGACAATCCTTCAGCCCCAGCATTTT
.,TRBD1,TRBV5-4,TRBJ2-7,CATADGQTGSSYEQYF,TGTGCCACAGCAGATGGACAGACAGGGTCGTCCTACGAGCAGTACTTC
.,.,TRBV29-1,TRBJ2-7,CSVGLDRAYEQYF,TGCAGCGTTGGCCTGGACAGAGCCTACGAGCAGTACTTC
.,TRBD1,TRBV18,TRBJ1-2,CASSLGLDRGLYGYTF,TGTGCCAGCTCACTAGGCCTTGACAGGGGGCTTTATGGCTACACCTTC
few,TRBD1,TRBV5-6,TRBJ2-7,CASSPGQGSREQYF,TGTGCCAGCAGCCCGGGACAGGGCTCGCGCGAGCAGTACTTC
.,.,TRBV7-2,TRBJ2-7,CASSLAPTSYEQYF,TGTGCCAGCAGCTTAGCCCCCACTTCCTACGAGCAGTACTTC
few,TRBD1,TRBV30,TRBJ1-2,CAWSRDSLRGYTF,TGTGCCTGGAGTAGGGACAGCCTTCGAGGCTACACCTTC
.,.,TRBV7-2,TRBJ2-7,CASSQRGKPEQYF,TGTGCCAGCAGCCAACGGGGTAAACCCGAGCAGTACTTC
few,.,TRBV30,TRBJ2-1,CAWSGGTVSYNEQFF,TGTGCCTGGAGCGGCGGGACAGTCTCCTACAATGAGCAGTTCTTC
.,TRBD2,TRBV7-8,TRBJ2-7,CASSLEAGGPYEQYF,TGTGCCAGCAGCTTAGAAGCGGGAGGGCCCTACGAGCAGTACTTC
few,TRBD2,TRBV5-4,TRBJ2-3,CASSKGLAGSPRGPDTQYF,TGTGCCAGCTCTAAAGGACTAGCGGGATCTCCTAGGGGCCCAGATACGCAGTATTTT
few,TRBD2,TRBV19,TRBJ2-1,CASSRAGVIYNEQFF,TGTGCCAGTAGTAGAGCGGGAGTGATCTACAATGAGCAGTTCTTC
.,TRBD1,TRBV5-1,TRBJ2-1,CASTLGQPNNEQFF,TGCGCCAGCACCCTGGGACAGCCTAACAATGAGCAGTTCTTC
.,TRBD2,TRBV9,TRBJ2-3,CASSVTSGGTDTQYF,TGTGCCAGCAGCGTGACTAGCGGGGGAACAGATACGCAGTATTTT
few,.,TRBV7-2,TRBJ2-1,CASSFSGPSYNEQFF,TGTGCCAGCAGTTTTAGCGGACCCTCCTACAATGAGCAGTTCTTC
.,.,TRBV15,TRBJ2-7,CATSRENRDEQYF,TGTGCCACCAGCAGGGAGAACAGGGACGAGCAGTACTTC
few,.,TRBV7-9,TRBJ1-2,CASSFDFDGGYTF,TGTGCCAGCAGCTTCGACTTCGATGGGGGCTACACCTTC
.,TRBD2,TRBV5-1,TRBJ2-1,CASSLPGTSGSDEQFF,TGCGCCAGCAGCTTGCCCGGGACTAGCGGGAGTGATGAGCAGTTCTTC
.,.,TRBV14,TRBJ1-1,CASSQAIGRNTEAFF,TGTGCCAGCAGCCAAGCTATAGGGAGGAACACTGAAGCTTTCTTT
few,.,TRBV28,TRBJ2-6,CAISTSSGANVLTF,TGTGCTATCTCCACCAGCTCTGGGGCCAACGTCCTGACTTTC
few,.,TRBV7-2,TRBJ2-5,CASSPAGYQETQYF,TGTGCCAGCAGCCCAGCCGGGTACCAAGAGACCCAGTACTTC
once,TRBD2,TRBV15,TRBJ2-1,CATSFGTSGYNEQFF,TGTGCCACCAGCTTCGGGACTAGCGGTTACAATGAGCAGTTCTTC
few,TRBD1,TRBV6-5,TRBJ2-7,CASGSGGSYEQYF,TGTGCCAGCGGGTCAGGGGGCTCCTACGAGCAGTACTTC
.,.,TRBV30,TRBJ2-1,CAWSPLVGLVQFF,TGTGCCTGGAGTCCTTTAGTGGGGCTGGTGCAGTTCTTC
.,.,TRBV18,TRBJ2-6,CASSPTVLSGANVLTF,TGTGCCAGCTCACCGACAGTCCTCTCTGGGGCCAACGTCCTGACTTTC
.,.,TRBV7-3,TRBJ2-7,CASSPDSTYEQYF,TGTGCCAGCAGCCCCGACAGTACCTACGAGCAGTACTTC
.,.,TRBV7-9,TRBJ2-7,CASRPDNAYEQYF,TGTGCCAGCAGACCAGACAACGCCTACGAGCAGTACTTC
few,.,TRBV5-6,TRBJ2-5,CASSSRETQYF,TGTGCCAGCAGCTCGCGGGAGACCCAGTACTTC
.,TRBD1,TRBV18,TRBJ2-7,CASSLRDRAYEQYF,TGTGCCAGCTCACTCCGGGACAGAGCCTACGAGCAGTACTTC
.,TRBD1,TRBV28,TRBJ2-3,CASSLGQGSDTQYF,TGTGCCAGCAGTCTAGGACAGGGGTCAGATACGCAGTATTTT
.,.,TRBV11-2,TRBJ2-3,CASRFSGTDTQYF,TGTGCCAGCAGATTCAGCGGCACAGATACGCAGTATTTT
.,.,TRBV27,TRBJ2-1,CASSYRIYNEQFF,TGTGCCAGCAGCTACAGGATCTACAATGAGCAGTTCTTC